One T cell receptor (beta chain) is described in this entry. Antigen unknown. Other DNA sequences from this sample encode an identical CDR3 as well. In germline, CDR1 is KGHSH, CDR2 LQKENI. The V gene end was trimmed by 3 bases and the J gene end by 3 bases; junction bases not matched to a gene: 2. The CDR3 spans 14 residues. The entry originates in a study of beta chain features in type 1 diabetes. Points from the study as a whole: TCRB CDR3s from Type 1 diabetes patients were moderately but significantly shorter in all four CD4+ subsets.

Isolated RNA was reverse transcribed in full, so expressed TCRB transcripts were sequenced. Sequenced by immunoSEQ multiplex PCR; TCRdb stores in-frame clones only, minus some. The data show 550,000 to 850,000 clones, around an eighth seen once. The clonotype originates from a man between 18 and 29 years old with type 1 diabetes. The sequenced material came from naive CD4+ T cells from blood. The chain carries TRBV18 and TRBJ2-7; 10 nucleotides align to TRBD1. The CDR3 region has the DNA TGTGCCAGCTCACCGGGACAGGGGCGCTACGAGCAGTACTTC. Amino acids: CASSPGQGRYEQYF.